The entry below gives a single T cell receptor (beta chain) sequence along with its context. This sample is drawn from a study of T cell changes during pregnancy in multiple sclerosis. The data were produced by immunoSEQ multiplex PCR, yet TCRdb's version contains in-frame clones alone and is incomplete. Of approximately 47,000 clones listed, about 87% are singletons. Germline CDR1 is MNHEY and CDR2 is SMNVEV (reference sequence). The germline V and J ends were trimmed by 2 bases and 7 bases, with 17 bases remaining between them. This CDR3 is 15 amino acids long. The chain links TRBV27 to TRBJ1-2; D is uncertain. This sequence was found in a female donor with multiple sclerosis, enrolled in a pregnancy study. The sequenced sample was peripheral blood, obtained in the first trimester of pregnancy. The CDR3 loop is CASSLDPLPVSGYTF. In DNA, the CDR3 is TGTGCCAGCAGTTTAGATCCACTACCTGTATCTGGCTACACCTTC.